These 15 T cell receptor beta chains originate from one sample sequenced in a study of T cell responses to AZD1222 COVID-19 vaccine. Profiled with immunoSEQ multiplex PCR; TCRdb holds only in-frame clones, not every one. The sample holds over 110,000 clones, about 93% seen once. The material was peripheral blood, obtained on day 0 of AZD1222 vaccination. The receptors stem from an adult in good health.

The V gene is TRBV6-5, the J gene TRBJ1-3; D is unclear. The germline gives CDR1 MNHEY, CDR2 SVGAGI. CDR3 size: 13 residues. Deletions cut 6 bases from V and 4 bases from J, with 10 bases between. The CDR3 bases are TGTGCCAGCAGCCTCATGTCCGGAAACACCATATATTTT. Residues: CASSLMSGNTIYF.

This sequence joins TRBV6-5 and TRBJ2-5; D not resolved. Germline V gene lookup returns CDR1 MNHEY and CDR2 SVGAGI. V lost 6 bases to trimming and J lost 3 bases, with 11 bases between them. CDR3 length equals 13 residues. This CDR3 is CASSRHGEETQYF. The CDR3 DNA follows: TGTGCCAGCAGCCGCCATGGGGAAGAGACCCAGTACTTC.

This clone appeared a few times. The chain combines TRBV5-4 with TRBJ2-2, with 9 bases identical to TRBD1. This CDR3 is 16 amino acids long. In germline, CDR1 is SGHNT, CDR2 YYREEE (reference sequence). V dropped 0 bases and J dropped 5; count of bases not matched to a gene: 5. CDR3 region: CASSLGGQGRTGELFF. The CDR3 DNA follows: TGTGCCAGCAGCTTGGGGGGACAGGGAAGAACCGGGGAGCTGTTTTTT.

J is TRBJ2-7 and V is TRBV6-2 or TRBV6-3; a weak D match, TRBD2 (5 bases). Germline assignment: CDR1 MNHEY and CDR2 SVGEGT. This CDR3 contains 12 residues. Deletions cut 3 bases from V and 3 bases from J, with 6 bases between. This CDR3 is CASSYRGYEQYF. The CDR3 DNA reads as TGTGCCAGCAGTTATCGGGGCTACGAGCAGTACTTC.

The chain is built from TRBV7-9 and TRBJ1-5; possible D gene TRBD1, 5 bases. This CDR3 is 15 amino acids long. CDR1 is SEHNR, CDR2 FQNEAQ, per germline (reference sequence). Trimming pared 5 bases from V and 0 bases from J, leaving 11 bases between. The CDR3 loop reads CASSQDTGSNQPQHF. CDR3 in DNA: TGTGCCAGCAGCCAGGACACAGGTAGCAATCAGCCCCAGCATTTT.

The chain couples TRBV5-1 to TRBJ2-2; TRBD2 matches 8 bases. This CDR3 has 15 amino acids. V lost 1 base, J lost 5 bases, and 4 bases stayed unmatched. In germline, CDR1 is SGHRS, CDR2 YFSETQ. The DNA of the CDR3 is TGCGCCAGCAGCTTGCGCGCGGGGGGTACCGGGGAGCTGTTTTTT. Translation: CASSLRAGGTGELFF.

This sequence joins TRBV24-1 and TRBJ2-5; the D is unclear. The germline gives CDR1 KGHDR, CDR2 SFDVKD. The CDR3 is made up of 13 amino acids. Trimming removed 9 bases at V and 5 bases at J, with 15 bases between. In DNA, the CDR3 is TGTGCCACCCAAAGTTCGGCGTACGAGACCCAGTACTTC. It is translated as CATQSSAYETQYF.

This chain uses TRBV5-1 with TRBJ2-2; a possible D gene is TRBD2 (7 bases). CDR3 length equals 14 residues. Trimming removed 0 bases from V and 7 bases from J, with 10 bases in between. CDR1 SGHRS and CDR2 YFSETQ come from the germline V gene. CDR3 DNA: TGCGCCAGCAGCTTGGACAGGGAGGGCGGGGAGCTGTTTTTT. It codes for CASSLDREGGELFF.

This chain links TRBV6-2 or TRBV6-3 with TRBJ2-7; 10 nucleotides agree with TRBD2. J lost 0 bases, V lost 4 bases, and 6 bases had no gene match. The CDR3 loop spans 16 amino acids. Germline-derived CDR1 and CDR2 are MNHEY and SVGEGT. CDR3 amino acids: CASSSRTSGFSYEQYF. CDR3 nucleotides: TGTGCCAGCAGTTCTCGGACTAGCGGATTCTCCTACGAGCAGTACTTC.

This sequence joins TRBV27 and TRBJ1-1; 7 nucleotides line up with TRBD1. This CDR3 region has 12 residues. V shed 3 bases, J shed 9 bases, and the junction held 4 bases outside the gene matches. The germline CDR1 and CDR2 sequences are MNHEY and SMNVEV (reference sequence). This CDR3 reads CASSFSGQKAFF. The CDR3, as DNA: TGTGCCAGCAGTTTCTCGGGACAGAAAGCTTTCTTT.

This chain links TRBV5-6 with TRBJ2-1; tentative D call: TRBD2 (5 bases). The V gene's germline CDR1 is SGHDT and CDR2 YYEEEE. CDR3 length: 15 residues. Trimming stripped 4 bases from V and 0 bases from J, with 11 bases between. CDR3: CASSPGESSYNEQFF. The CDR3 coding sequence is TGTGCCAGCAGCCCCGGGGAGAGCTCCTACAATGAGCAGTTCTTC.

The CDR3 reads CASSTRQGIPDTQYF. DNA for the CDR3: TGTGCCAGCAGCACCCGACAGGGGATCCCAGATACGCAGTATTTT. The V gene is TRBV9, the J gene TRBJ2-3; TRBD1 aligns across 8 bases. Looked up from germline, CDR1 is SGDLS and CDR2 is YYNGEE. The CDR3 runs to 15 residues. The trim removed 4 bases at V and 4 bases at J, leaving 8 bases unmatched.

This chain uses TRBV4-3 with TRBJ2-7; 8 bases align to TRBD2. The CDR3 runs to 14 residues. The ends lost 1 base at V and 3 bases at J; junction bases unmatched: 2. Germline CDR1 and CDR2: LGHNA and YSLEER. The chain's CDR3 is CASSQGRGDYEQYF. The CDR3 coding sequence is TGCGCCAGCAGCCAAGGGCGGGGGGACTACGAGCAGTACTTC.

In this sample, this clone turned up once. The V gene is TRBV18, the J gene TRBJ2-7; D is undetermined. CDR3 length: 14 residues. Germline CDR1 KGHSH, CDR2 LQKENI. V lost 3 bases and J lost 3, with 12 bases in between. The CDR3 loop reads CASSPSPRGYEQYF. CDR3 DNA sequence: TGTGCCAGCTCACCGTCGCCCCGCGGCTACGAGCAGTACTTC. Complete variable domain (other parts from reference TRBV18 and TRBJ2-7): NAGVMQNPRHLVRRRGQEARLRCSPMKGHSHVYWYRQLPEEGLKFMVYLQKENIIDESGMPKERFSAEFPKEGPSILRIQQVVRGDSAAYFCASSPSPRGYEQYFGPGTRLTVT.

The chain carries TRBV11-2 and TRBJ2-2, with 7 bases matching TRBD1. Per the germline V gene, CDR1 is SGHAT and CDR2 is FQNNGV. The CDR3 runs 13 residues. V gave up 7 bases and J gave up 4 bases; unmatched junction bases: 3. The DNA for the CDR3 is TGTGCCAGCACCGGGACAGTCACCGGGGAGCTGTTTTTT. Its protein product is CASTGTVTGELFF.